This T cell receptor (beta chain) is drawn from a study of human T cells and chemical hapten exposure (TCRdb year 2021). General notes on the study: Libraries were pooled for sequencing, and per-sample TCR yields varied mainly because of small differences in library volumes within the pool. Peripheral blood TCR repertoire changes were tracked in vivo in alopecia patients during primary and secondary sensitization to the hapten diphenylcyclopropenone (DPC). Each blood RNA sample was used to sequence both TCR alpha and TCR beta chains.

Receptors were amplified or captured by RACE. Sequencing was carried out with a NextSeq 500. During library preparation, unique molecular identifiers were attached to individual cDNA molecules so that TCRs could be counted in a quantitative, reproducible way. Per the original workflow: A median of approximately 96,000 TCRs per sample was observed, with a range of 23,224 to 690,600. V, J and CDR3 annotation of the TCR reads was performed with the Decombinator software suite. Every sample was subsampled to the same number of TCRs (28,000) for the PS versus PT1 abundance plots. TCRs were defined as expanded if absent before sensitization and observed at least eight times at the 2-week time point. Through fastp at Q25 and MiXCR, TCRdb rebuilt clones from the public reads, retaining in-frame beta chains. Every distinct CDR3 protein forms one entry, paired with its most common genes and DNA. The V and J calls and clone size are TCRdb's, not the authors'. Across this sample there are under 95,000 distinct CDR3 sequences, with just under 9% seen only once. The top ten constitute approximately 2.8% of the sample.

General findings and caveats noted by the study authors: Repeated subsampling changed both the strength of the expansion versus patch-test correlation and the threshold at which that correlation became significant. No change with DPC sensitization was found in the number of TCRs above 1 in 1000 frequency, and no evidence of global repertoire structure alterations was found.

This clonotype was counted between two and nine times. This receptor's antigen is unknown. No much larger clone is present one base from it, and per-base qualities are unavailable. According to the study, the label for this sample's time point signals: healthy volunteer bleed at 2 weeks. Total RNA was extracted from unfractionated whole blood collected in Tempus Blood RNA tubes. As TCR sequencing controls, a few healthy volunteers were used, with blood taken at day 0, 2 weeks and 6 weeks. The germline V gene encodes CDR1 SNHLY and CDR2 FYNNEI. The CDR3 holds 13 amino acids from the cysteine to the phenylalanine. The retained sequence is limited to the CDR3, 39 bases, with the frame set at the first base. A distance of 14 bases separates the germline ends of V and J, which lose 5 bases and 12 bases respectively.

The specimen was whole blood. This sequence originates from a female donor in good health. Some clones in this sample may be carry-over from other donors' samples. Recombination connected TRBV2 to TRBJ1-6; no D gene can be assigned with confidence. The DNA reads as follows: TGTGCCAGCAGTCCCAGTTCCCGTAGACCCCTCCACTTT. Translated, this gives CASSPSSRRPLHF.